This TCR beta chain comes out of a study of shared clonotypes between healthy human individuals. General study findings and limits: Non-shared clonotypes had lower generation probabilities than those shared by all four donors.

In the naive CD8 group, cells lacked CD45RO and were positively selected for CCR7, so terminally differentiated effector memory CD45RA+ cells were left out. To note about this clone: The antigen is unknown.

The data were produced by immunoSEQ multiplex PCR, yet TCRdb's version contains in-frame clones alone and is incomplete. Of some 2 million clones in the sample, about 95% were seen once. The CDR3 totals 15 residues. V lost 1 base to trimming and J lost 3 bases, with 11 bases between them. Germline V gene data show CDR1 as LGHNA and CDR2 as YSLEER. The receptor was derived from a man aged 18 to 29 in good health. The sample taken for sequencing was naive CD8+ T cells sorted from blood. This sequence joins TRBV4-3 and TRBJ2-3; D is possibly TRBD1 (5 bases). Here the CDR3 DNA reads TGCGCCAGCAGCCAAGCGCAGGGCGGAACAGATACGCAGTATTTT. This codes for CASSQAQGGTDTQYF.